A selection of T cell receptor beta chains follows, all from one sample in a study of blood T cell repertoires in COVID-19. Sequenced by immunoSEQ multiplex PCR; TCRdb stores in-frame clones only, minus some. The sample lists over 250,000 clones, over 65% seen once, with about 3% in the top ten. The sample was peripheral blood. Receptors were obtained from a woman aged 80 or over with acute or convalescent COVID-19. CDR3s include the opening cysteine and the closing phenylalanine or tryptophan. Fields, in order: J gene, clone size, D gene, V gene, CDR3 protein, CDR3 DNA. D genes are given only for firm matches. Not all rows give a size; the values are once, few, many and, for expanded clones, a class.

J: TRBJ1-2; size: few; D: TRBD1; V: TRBV11-3; CDR3: CASSDPSAGGGYTF; DNA: TGTGCCAGCAGCGACCCTTCGGCAGGGGGCGGCTACACCTTC
J: TRBJ2-7; size: .; D: .; V: TRBV4-3; CDR3: CASSQELGLYEQYF; DNA: TGCGCCAGCAGCCAAGAGTTGGGCCTTTACGAGCAGTACTTC
J: TRBJ1-1; size: few; D: TRBD1; V: TRBV9; CDR3: CASSVVTGSSEAFF; DNA: TGTGCCAGCAGCGTCGTGACAGGGAGCTCTGAAGCTTTCTTT
J: TRBJ2-1; size: .; D: TRBD1; V: TRBV7-9; CDR3: CASSLGGQAGGYNEQFF; DNA: TGTGCCAGCAGCTTAGGCGGACAGGCAGGCGGCTACAATGAGCAGTTCTTC
J: TRBJ1-3; size: .; D: .; V: TRBV6-5; CDR3: CASSRDTGSGNTIYF; DNA: TGTGCCAGCAGTCGCGACACCGGCTCTGGAAACACCATATATTTT
J: TRBJ2-7; size: .; D: .; V: TRBV4-3; CDR3: CASSQGVQGYYEQYF; DNA: TGCGCCAGCAGCCAAGGTGTACAGGGATACTACGAGCAGTACTTC
J: TRBJ2-7; size: .; D: .; V: TRBV6-6; CDR3: CASTPSGAVEQYF; DNA: TGTGCCAGCACCCCAAGTGGGGCGGTGGAGCAGTACTTC
J: TRBJ1-5; size: .; D: TRBD1; V: TRBV18; CDR3: CASSLDRASNQPQHF; DNA: TGTGCCAGCTCACTGGACAGGGCTAGCAATCAGCCCCAGCATTTT
J: TRBJ2-7; size: .; D: .; V: TRBV11-2; CDR3: CASSFSLGEDGYEQYF; DNA: TGTGCCAGCAGCTTTTCTTTGGGGGAGGACGGCTACGAGCAGTACTTC
J: TRBJ2-2; size: .; D: TRBD2; V: TRBV25-1; CDR3: CASTAPGASGKSGELFF; DNA: TGTGCCAGCACCGCACCTGGGGCTAGCGGGAAGTCCGGGGAGCTGTTTTTT
J: TRBJ1-1; size: .; D: .; V: TRBV3-1/TRBV3-2; CDR3: CASSQDLGRTEAFF; DNA: TGTGCCAGCAGCCAAGATTTGGGGAGAACTGAAGCTTTCTTT
J: TRBJ2-7; size: .; D: .; V: TRBV6-5; CDR3: CASSNRTPRDEQYF; DNA: TGTGCCAGCTCGAACAGGACGCCAAGAGACGAGCAGTACTTC
J: TRBJ2-7; size: few; D: TRBD1; V: TRBV3-1/TRBV3-2; CDR3: CASSHTGTGDEKQYF; DNA: TGTGCCAGCAGCCATACCGGGACAGGGGATGAGAAGCAGTACTTC
J: TRBJ1-5; size: few; D: TRBD1; V: TRBV19; CDR3: CASSRSGTGNLGQPQHF; DNA: TGTGCCAGTAGTCGGTCCGGGACAGGGAATCTCGGTCAGCCCCAGCATTTT
J: TRBJ1-2; size: once; D: .; V: TRBV4-1; CDR3: CASSQDKEWNYGYTF; DNA: TGCGCCAGCAGCCAAGATAAGGAGTGGAACTATGGCTACACCTTC
J: TRBJ2-2; size: .; D: TRBD2; V: TRBV3-1/TRBV3-2; CDR3: CASSGGGRWSGELFF; DNA: TGTGCCAGCAGCGGGGGCGGGAGGTGGTCCGGGGAGCTGTTTTTT
J: TRBJ1-2; size: .; D: TRBD1; V: TRBV6-5; CDR3: CASSYGTGPSNYGYTF; DNA: TGTGCCAGCAGTTACGGGACAGGCCCCTCTAACTATGGCTACACCTTC
J: TRBJ1-5; size: few; D: TRBD1; V: TRBV2; CDR3: CASSEVTGGQPQHF; DNA: TGTGCCAGCAGTGAAGTTACAGGGGGTCAGCCCCAGCATTTT